This T cell receptor (beta chain) was sequenced during a study of monozygotic twins with inflammatory bowel disease. The CDR3 spans 16 residues. Germline loops: CDR1 SGHAT, CDR2 FQNNGV. TCRdb re-called the 5' RACE reads and gives one entry per CDR3 protein, without DNA. The sample has some 150,000 distinct CDR3 sequences. The blood volume drawn from each donor was more than 2 ml. The specimen sequenced was blood. This receptor was taken from a human donor with ulcerative colitis or Crohn's disease, or a healthy co-twin of an affected twin (not recorded which). V gene TRBV11-2 combines with J gene TRBJ2-2; as DNA is missing, the TRBD2 call by TCRdb cannot be tested. The chain's CDR3 is CASSLISGRGTGELFF.